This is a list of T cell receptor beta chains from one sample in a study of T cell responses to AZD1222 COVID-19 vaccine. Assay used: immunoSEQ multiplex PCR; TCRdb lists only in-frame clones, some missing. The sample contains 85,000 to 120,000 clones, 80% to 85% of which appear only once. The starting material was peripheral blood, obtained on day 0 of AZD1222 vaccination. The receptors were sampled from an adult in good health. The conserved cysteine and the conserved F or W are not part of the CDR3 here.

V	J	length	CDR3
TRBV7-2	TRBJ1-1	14	ASSWLAGQGKTEAF
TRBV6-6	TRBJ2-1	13	ASTHGTSGGDEQF
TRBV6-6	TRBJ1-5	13	ASSLAGGPHQPQH
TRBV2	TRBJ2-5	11	ASGQGIGETQY
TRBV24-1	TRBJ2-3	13	ATSDLPSQTDTQY
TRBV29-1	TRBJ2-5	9	SVVDQETQY
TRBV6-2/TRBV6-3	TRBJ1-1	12	ASSYPQGNTEAF
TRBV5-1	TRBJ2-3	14	ASSLSTSGSRDTQY
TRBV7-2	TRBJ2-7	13	ASSPAGGTSYEQY
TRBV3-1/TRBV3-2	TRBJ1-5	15	ASSGGPQGDSNQPQH
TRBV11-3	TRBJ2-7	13	ASSPALAGNYEQY
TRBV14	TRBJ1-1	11	ASSTGFGTEAF
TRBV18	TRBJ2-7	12	ASSFDRNNYEQY
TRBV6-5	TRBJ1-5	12	ASSYSGRDQPQH